The source of this T cell receptor (beta chain) is a study of low-dose radiotherapy and immunotherapy resistance in tumors. Study context: Intravenously given cyclophosphamide 200 mg/m2 followed a two-week schedule that placed each dose one day before radiation and immunotherapy.

As to this clonotype: This sequence may be a read error, since a much larger clone differs from it by one base.

TRAV- and TRBV-specific primers primed first-strand cDNA, covering alpha and beta chains. The authors amplified TCRs for 20 to 25 PCR cycles with a constant-region primer and a V-primer adapter. TCRdb re-called the reads through MiXCR, storing one row per CDR3 protein. The sample lists about 39,000 distinct CDR3 sequences, less than 40% occurring once. Time point specified: before trial treatment. The germline V gene encodes CDR1 SGHTA and CDR2 FQGNSA. The CDR3 loop spans 16 amino acids. Trimming took off 6 bases at V and 4 bases at J, with 21 bases between the two ends. V and J are TRBV7-2 and TRBJ1-2; a weak D match, TRBD1 (6 bases). The sample consisted of PBMCs, taken before treatment. The TCR sequence derives from a male donor with gallbladder cancer. The CDR3 coding sequence is TGTGCCAGCAGGCCCCGTGCAGGGGCCGGATCCTATGGCTACACCTTC. It specifies CASRPRAGAGSYGYTF.